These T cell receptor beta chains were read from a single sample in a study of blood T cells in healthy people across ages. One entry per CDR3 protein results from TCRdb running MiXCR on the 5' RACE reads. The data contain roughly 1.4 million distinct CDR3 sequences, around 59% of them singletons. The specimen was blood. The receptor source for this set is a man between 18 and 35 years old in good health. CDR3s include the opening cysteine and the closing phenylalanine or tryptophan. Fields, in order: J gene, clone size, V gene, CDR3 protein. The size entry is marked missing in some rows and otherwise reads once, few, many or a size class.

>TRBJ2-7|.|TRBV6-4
CATPYFSGTGDEQYF
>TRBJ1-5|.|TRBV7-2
CASSSRGAGGGNRPQHF
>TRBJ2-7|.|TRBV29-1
CSVKGQSYEQYF
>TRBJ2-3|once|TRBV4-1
CASSQSQLSTDTQYF
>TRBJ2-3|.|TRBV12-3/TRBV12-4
CASSLEGTLVDTQYF
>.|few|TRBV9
CASSPRSYGGGTQYF
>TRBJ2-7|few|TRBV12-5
CASGWAVGLASYEQYF
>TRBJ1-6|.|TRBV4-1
CASSQGTGSYNSPLHF
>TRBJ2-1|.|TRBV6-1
CASIGTGVDYNEQFF
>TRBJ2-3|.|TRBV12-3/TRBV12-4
CASSPRRGVDTQYF
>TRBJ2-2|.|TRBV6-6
CASSYPNGGLNTGELFF
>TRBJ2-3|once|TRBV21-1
CASSKRLGGDTQYF
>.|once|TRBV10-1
CASSESSWEQKSGEQYF
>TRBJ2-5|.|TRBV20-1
CSARTGLAGGPREAQYF
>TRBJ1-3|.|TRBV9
CASSVSEGEGNTIYF
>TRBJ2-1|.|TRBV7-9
CASSPGGGGQFF
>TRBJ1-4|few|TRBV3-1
CASSLRPDREEKLFF
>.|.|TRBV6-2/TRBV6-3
CASSYPLSGGYEQYF
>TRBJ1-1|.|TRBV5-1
CASSSPGANTEAFF
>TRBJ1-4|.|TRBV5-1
CASSLAGGQLNEKLFF
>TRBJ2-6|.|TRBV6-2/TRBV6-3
CASSSRGPGANVLTF
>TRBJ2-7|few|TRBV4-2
CASSQYWTGEQYF
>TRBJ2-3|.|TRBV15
CATSELAGPTDTQYF
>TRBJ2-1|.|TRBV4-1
CASSQKDSEVDEQFF
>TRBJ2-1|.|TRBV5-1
CASKGGANEQFF
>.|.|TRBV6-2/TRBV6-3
CASSNPGTYEQYF
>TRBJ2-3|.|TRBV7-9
CASALGPDTQYF
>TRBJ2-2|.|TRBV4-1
CASSALAGGTDGTGELFF
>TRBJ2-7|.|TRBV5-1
CASSPAPGTSGRNEQYF
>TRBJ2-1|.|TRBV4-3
CASSQAGTSGLNEQFF
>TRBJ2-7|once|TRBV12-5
CASGLLRDLSEQYF
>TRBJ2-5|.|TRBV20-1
CSALRGAGGFRETQYF
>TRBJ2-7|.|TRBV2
CASSGTGPSYEQYF
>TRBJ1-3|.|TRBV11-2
CASSSFDTSSGNTIYF